The 26 T cell receptor beta chains in this list originate from one sample, sequenced in a study of T cell responses to AZD1222 COVID-19 vaccine. Only in-frame clones appear in the TCRdb table, and some are missing; sequencing was by immunoSEQ multiplex PCR. The sample has around 120,000 clones, over 75% seen once. The sample here was peripheral blood, taken on day 0 of AZD1222 vaccination. The receptors derive from an adult in good health.

The chain carries TRBV5-1 and TRBJ2-7; 10 bases align to TRBD2. Germline V gene lookup returns CDR1 SGHRS and CDR2 YFSETQ. The CDR3 is 16 amino acids. V gave up 5 bases and J gave up 7 bases; unmatched junction bases: 15. The CDR3 DNA reads as TGCGCCAGCAGGGAGGAGGCGGGACTAGCGTCTTGGGAGCAGTACTTC. As protein: CASREEAGLASWEQYF.

This clone was seen a handful of times. The genes are TRBV7-9 and TRBJ1-5, with D possibly being TRBD1 (6 bases). CDR1 SEHNR and CDR2 FQNEAQ come from the germline V gene (reference sequence). Trimming removed 4 bases from V and 3 bases from J, with 10 bases in between. This CDR3 contains 14 residues. This chain's CDR3 is CASSSTGNNQPQHF. CDR3 coding DNA: TGTGCCAGCAGCTCCACAGGGAACAATCAGCCCCAGCATTTT.

The CDR3 region has the DNA TGTGCCAGCACCGGGGACCCTCACTATGGCTACACCTTC. Protein: CASTGDPHYGYTF. The chain joins TRBV6-5 to TRBJ1-2; TRBD1 is a possible D gene (5 bases). The V gene lost 7 bases and the J gene lost 3 bases, with 12 bases spanning the gap. CDR3 length equals 13 residues. Germline V gene lookup returns CDR1 MNHEY and CDR2 SVGAGI.

The chain joins TRBV6-5 to TRBJ1-5; D uncertain. CDR1 is MNHEY, CDR2 SVGAGI, per germline. The CDR3 extends over 16 amino acids. V was clipped by 3 bases and J by 1 base, with 13 bases between them. CDR3: CASSYSVFGSNQPQHF. Here the CDR3 DNA reads TGTGCCAGCAGTTATTCCGTTTTTGGGAGCAATCAGCCCCAGCATTTT.

The genes are TRBV5-1 and TRBJ2-7; D might be TRBD2 (6 bases). The CDR3 loop spans 14 amino acids. From germline, CDR1 is SGHRS and CDR2 YFSETQ. V was cut by 4 bases and J by 3 bases, with 14 bases left in between. Here the CDR3 DNA reads TGCGCCAGCAGCCTGGGTCCGGGGGACTACGAGCAGTACTTC. It codes for CASSLGPGDYEQYF.

This clone has a handful of counts. This rearrangement joins TRBV5-1 to TRBJ2-3; 10 positions match TRBD2. The CDR3 extends over 15 amino acids. The germline gives CDR1 SGHRS, CDR2 YFSETQ. J gave up 5 bases and V 4 bases, and 7 bases lay outside the gene matches. The CDR3 sequence is CASSAGLADLDTQYF. CDR3 nucleotides: TGCGCCAGCAGCGCCGGACTAGCGGACTTAGATACGCAGTATTTT. Full variable domain (remainder filled in from reference TRBV5-1 and TRBJ2-3): KAGVTQTPRYLIKTRGQQVTLSCSPISGHRSVSWYQQTPGQGLQFLFEYFSETQRNKGNFPGRFSGRQFSNSRSEMNVSTLELGDSALYLCASSAGLADLDTQYFGPGTRLTVL.

The gene calls are TRBV5-8 and TRBJ1-1; unclear D gene. V dropped 0 bases and J dropped 0 bases, with 15 bases sitting between them. The CDR3 loop spans 17 amino acids. CDR1 and CDR2 from the germline V gene are SGHTS and YDEGEE. The CDR3 DNA sequence: TGTGCCAGCAGCTTGGTCAGATCTTCAGACCTGAACACTGAAGCTTTCTTT. This codes for CASSLVRSSDLNTEAFF.

V is TRBV13 and J is TRBJ2-7; 12 nucleotides agree with TRBD2. This CDR3 has 16 amino acids. CDR1 PRHDT and CDR2 FYEKMQ come from the germline V gene (reference sequence). The trim removed 5 bases at V and 4 bases at J, leaving 9 bases unmatched. The CDR3 coding sequence is TGTGCCAGCAGCGCTCTCTGGACTAGCGGGGATTACGAGCAGTACTTC. Protein: CASSALWTSGDYEQYF.

The V call is TRBV27, the J call TRBJ1-4; possibly TRBD1 for D (5 bases). Germline-derived CDR1 and CDR2 are MNHEY and SMNVEV (reference sequence). With 8 bases removed from V and 5 bases from J, the gap between germline ends came to 24 bases. The CDR3 has 17 residues. The chain's CDR3 is CASRLGERSRSNEKLFF. The CDR3 DNA reads as TGTGCCAGCCGCCTGGGGGAGCGGTCGAGATCGAATGAAAAACTGTTTTTT.

The gene calls are TRBV5-6 and TRBJ2-7, with D uncertain. The ends were cut back, 3 bases at V and 6 bases at J, with 13 bases in the middle. The germline V gene has CDR1 SGHDT and CDR2 YYEEEE. The CDR3 is 13 amino acids. The CDR3 region has the DNA TGTGCCAGCAGCTGGAAAGCTGGCGGCGAGCAGTACTTC. It yields the protein CASSWKAGGEQYF.

The J gene is TRBJ1-5, the V gene TRBV6-5, with D possibly matching TRBD1 (6 bases). V gave up 6 bases and J gave up 5 bases, with 14 bases separating them. CDR1 is MNHEY, CDR2 SVGAGI, per germline. The CDR3 runs 14 residues. This chain's CDR3 is CASSPTGMHQPQHF. Written as DNA, the CDR3 is TGTGCCAGCAGCCCGACAGGCATGCATCAGCCCCAGCATTTT.

The rearrangement joins TRBV5-8 to TRBJ1-2; D not certain. Trimming pared 2 bases from V and 7 bases from J, leaving 3 bases between. The CDR3 sequence is 10 residues long. CDR1 is SGHTS and CDR2 is YDEGEE in the germline V gene. CDR3 sequence reads: CASSLSGYTF. The CDR3 coding sequence is TGTGCCAGCAGCTTAAGTGGCTACACCTTC.

The chain has TRBV12-3 or TRBV12-4 and TRBJ1-1; D is undetermined. This CDR3 has 13 amino acids. V was trimmed by 3 bases and J by 1 base, leaving 6 bases between them. The CDR3 DNA sequence: TGTGCCAGCAGTTTCGGTGGGAACACTGAAGCTTTCTTT. Translating it yields CASSFGGNTEAFF.

This chain joins TRBV6-1 and TRBJ1-5, with no clear D. The CDR3 totals 16 residues. V lost 2 bases, J lost 6 bases, and 17 bases lay in between. Germline V CDR1 and CDR2: MNHNS, SASEGT. The CDR3 DNA sequence: TGTGCCAGCAGTGAAAAGATATCGGGCATACCTCAGCCCCAGCATTTT. It encodes CASSEKISGIPQPQHF.

This sequence joins TRBV29-1 and TRBJ1-2, with D perhaps matching TRBD1 (6 bases). The CDR3 totals 14 residues. The V end was cut by 5 bases, the J end by 7 bases, with 20 bases between. From germline, CDR1 is SQVTM and CDR2 ANQGSEA. The CDR3 sequence is CSVPLGSIQGGYTF. The CDR3 DNA reads as TGCAGCGTTCCCCTCGGGAGCATACAGGGTGGCTACACCTTC.

The chain joins TRBV20-1 to TRBJ2-5, with a possible D match to TRBD1 (6 bases). V was clipped by 4 bases and J by 5 bases, with 8 bases between them. Germline CDR1 and CDR2: DFQATT and SNEGSKA (reference sequence). This CDR3 contains 11 residues. CDR3 region: CSANRVETQYF. The CDR3 DNA is TGCAGTGCTAACAGGGTGGAGACCCAGTACTTC.

This clone was seen only a few times. The J gene is TRBJ1-1, the V gene TRBV3-1 (or the pseudogene TRBV3-2); 10 bases match TRBD1. The CDR3 has 15 residues. Germline V CDR1 and CDR2: LGHDT, YNNKEL (reference sequence). Trimming removed 1 base from V and 8 bases from J; junction bases left unmatched: 7. CDR3 DNA sequence: TGTGCCAGCAGCCAAGGGACAGGGGGTGGAATGGAAGCTTTCTTT. Protein: CASSQGTGGGMEAFF.

The chain employs TRBV28 and TRBJ1-1; no firm D call. CDR1 MDHEN and CDR2 SYDVKM come from the germline V gene. Trimming cost V 6 bases and J 5 bases, with 16 bases left between them. This CDR3 spans 14 amino acids. The DNA for the CDR3 is TGTGCCAGCAGCTCCCTAGGGTCGGGAACTGAAGCTTTCTTT. Its protein product is CASSSLGSGTEAFF.

V is TRBV5-4 and J is TRBJ2-3; no firm D call. Germline-derived CDR1 and CDR2 are SGHNT and YYREEE (reference sequence). The CDR3 covers 14 residues. Trimming shortened V by 0 bases and J by 2 bases, and 7 bases separated the two germline ends. CDR3 sequence (DNA): TGTGCCAGCAGCTTGGAGGTGGTCACAGATACGCAGTATTTT. Its protein product is CASSLEVVTDTQYF.

The rearrangement links TRBV5-1 to TRBJ1-3; perhaps TRBD1 as D (5 bases). This CDR3 is 18 amino acids long. V lost 2 bases and J lost 0, with 18 bases in between. The V gene's germline CDR1 is SGHRS and CDR2 YFSETQ. The CDR3 DNA is TGCGCCAGCAGCTTAGGGGCAGATATTTCCTCCTCTGGAAACACCATATATTTT. Translation gives CASSLGADISSSGNTIYF.

The table lists this clone with a count of one. The chain links TRBV10-3 to TRBJ1-2; 11 nucleotides align to TRBD1. The CDR3 is 16 amino acids. From germline, CDR1 is ENHRY and CDR2 SYGVKD. V was clipped by 0 bases and J by 8 bases; unmatched bases: 8. CDR3 region: CAISESQGDRGLGYTF. The CDR3 nucleotides read TGTGCCATCAGTGAGTCCCAGGGGGACAGGGGGTTAGGCTACACCTTC.

This chain joins TRBV19 and TRBJ1-1; 10 bases agree with TRBD1. CDR3 length: 19 amino acids. Per the germline V gene, CDR1 is LNHDA and CDR2 is SQIVND (reference sequence). With V trimmed by 4 bases and J by 4 bases, 18 bases remained unmatched. The CDR3 region is CASSNDRGRRRGVGTEAFF. CDR3 nucleotide sequence: TGTGCCAGTAGTAATGACAGGGGGCGCCGAAGAGGTGTAGGCACTGAAGCTTTCTTT.

The sample holds one count of this clone. V gene TRBV5-4 combines with J gene TRBJ2-3, with TRBD2 identical over 10 bases. There are 14 residues in the CDR3. The junction had 4 bases not matched to a gene; V was cut back by 2 bases and J by 7 bases. CDR1 is SGHNT and CDR2 is YYREEE in the germline V gene (reference sequence). Here the CDR3 reads CASSFSGGAHTQYF. The DNA for the CDR3 is TGTGCCAGCAGCTTCAGCGGGGGGGCCCATACGCAGTATTTT. Using reference TRBV5-4 and TRBJ2-3 for the parts outside the CDR3, the full variable domain is ETGVTQSPTHLIKTRGQQVTLRCSSQSGHNTVSWYQQALGQGPQFIFQYYREEENGRGNFPPRFSGLQFPNYSSELNVNALELDDSALYLCASSFSGGAHTQYFGPGTRLTVL.

The chain carries TRBV7-8 and TRBJ2-7, with 9 bases that match TRBD1. The CDR3 covers 20 residues. Trimming at V came to 1 base and at J to 4 bases, leaving 20 bases not matched to a gene. Germline V gene sequence: CDR1 SGHVS, CDR2 FQNEAQ. DNA for the CDR3: TGTGCCAGCAGCTTAGATAGGACAGGGGTCATCCAGTCGCGATCTTACGAGCAGTACTTC. Its protein is CASSLDRTGVIQSRSYEQYF. The complete variable domain, with remaining parts taken from reference TRBV7-8 and TRBJ2-7, reads GAGVSQSPRYKVAKRGQDVALRCDPISGHVSLFWYQQALGQGPEFLTYFQNEAQLDKSGLPSDRFFAERPEGSVSTLKIQRTQQEDSAVYLCASSLDRTGVIQSRSYEQYFGPGTRLTVT.

The genes are TRBV4-1 and TRBJ2-6, with TRBD1 as a possible D gene (5 bases). This CDR3 spans 16 amino acids. CDR1 and CDR2 (germline): MGHRA, YSYEKL. Trimming pared 0 bases from V and 4 bases from J, leaving 10 bases between. The CDR3 spells CASSQDQGMGANVLTF. CDR3 bases: TGCGCCAGCAGCCAAGATCAGGGCATGGGGGCCAACGTCCTGACTTTC.

This chain links TRBV6-5 with TRBJ1-3; D not certain. The CDR3 loop spans 15 amino acids. V was clipped by 7 bases and J by 2 bases, with 15 bases between them. In germline, CDR1 is MNHEY, CDR2 SVGAGI. The CDR3 DNA is TGTGCCAGCACCAGAAGCCGGGCTGCTGGAAACACCATATATTTT. Translated: CASTRSRAAGNTIYF.